The 19 T cell receptor beta chains listed next were all sequenced from one sample in a study of blood T cell repertoires in COVID-19. Clones were read by immunoSEQ multiplex PCR, and TCRdb kept only the in-frame ones, dropping some. The repertoire consists of some 190,000 clones, with 80% to 90% occurring once and the leading ten covering approximately 10%. The sequenced material came from peripheral blood. The receptors were gathered from a woman in her forties with COVID-19, enrolled during active disease.

The V gene is TRBV30, the J gene TRBJ2-5; D possibly corresponds to TRBD1 (5 bases). From germline, CDR1 is GTSNPN and CDR2 SVGIG (reference sequence). This CDR3 spans 13 amino acids. V shed 2 bases and J shed 4 bases, with 11 bases lying between them. The CDR3 loop is CAWSKDRGETQYF. The CDR3 DNA follows: TGTGCCTGGAGTAAGGATAGGGGAGAGACCCAGTACTTC.

This clone has just one count. The chain uses TRBV5-1 and TRBJ1-4, with D unclear. V shed 4 bases and J shed 4 bases, with 11 bases lying between them. Per the germline V gene, CDR1 is SGHRS and CDR2 is YFSETQ. This CDR3 has 14 residues. The chain's CDR3 is CASSLDSRNEKLFF. CDR3 coding DNA: TGCGCCAGCAGCCTGGACTCCCGTAATGAAAAACTGTTTTTT.

The rearrangement links TRBV7-9 to TRBJ1-2; D uncertain. The V and J ends lost 5 bases and 7 bases respectively, with 11 bases between them. Germline V gene lookup returns CDR1 SEHNR and CDR2 FQNEAQ (reference sequence). CDR3 size: 12 residues. Here the CDR3 reads CASSLAQLGYTF. The CDR3 DNA sequence: TGTGCCAGCAGCCTCGCTCAACTTGGCTACACCTTC.

This sequence joins TRBV19 and TRBJ1-2, with D hard to call. Trimming removed 3 bases at V and 6 bases at J, with 14 bases between. This CDR3 region has 14 residues. Per the germline V gene, CDR1 is LNHDA and CDR2 is SQIVND (reference sequence). As DNA, the CDR3 is TGTGCCAGTAGTATTCAGGTATATTTCCATGGCTACACCTTC. Its translation is CASSIQVYFHGYTF.

J is TRBJ2-7 and V is TRBV12-3 or TRBV12-4; 7 bases match TRBD2. V dropped 5 bases and J dropped 3; count of bases not matched to a gene: 4. The length of the CDR3 is 13 residues. The CDR3 region has the DNA TGTGCCAGCAGTCTGACTAGCTTCTACGAGCAGTACTTC. It encodes CASSLTSFYEQYF.

The chain recombines TRBV10-2 with TRBJ1-2; unclear D gene. The germline gives CDR1 WSHSY, CDR2 SAAADI. V lost 1 base to trimming and J lost 4 bases, with 10 bases between them. The CDR3 totals 14 residues. CDR3 amino acids: CASSEYPNSYGYTF. CDR3 DNA sequence: TGCGCCAGCAGTGAGTACCCTAACTCCTATGGCTACACCTTC.

This clone was counted a few times. This rearrangement joins TRBV28 to TRBJ2-2; TRBD2 agrees at 8 bases. Germline CDR1 reads MDHEN; CDR2 reads SYDVKM. V gave up 5 bases and J gave up 4 bases; unmatched junction bases: 6. The CDR3 is 15 residues long. DNA for the CDR3: TGTGCCAGCAGTCCGGGGGGGGCGGGCACCGGGGAGCTGTTTTTT. Translated, it gives CASSPGGAGTGELFF.

The rearrangement links TRBV19 to TRBJ2-1, with D possibly TRBD1 on 6 matching bases. This CDR3 is built from 13 residues. Germline V gene data show CDR1 as LNHDA and CDR2 as SQIVND (reference sequence). The V and J ends lost 4 bases and 4 bases respectively, with 8 bases between them. CDR3 region: CASSKTGYNEQFF. Written as DNA, the CDR3 is TGTGCCAGTAGTAAGACAGGATACAATGAGCAGTTCTTC.

The V and J genes are TRBV28 and TRBJ2-5, with 8 bases matching TRBD2. CDR1 is MDHEN, CDR2 SYDVKM, per germline. There are 15 residues in the CDR3. Losses at the gene ends were 5 bases for V and 3 bases for J; bases not matched to a gene: 8. The CDR3 DNA reads as TGTGCCAGCAGTGTCGCCGGGACTAGAAAAGAGACCCAGTACTTC. It is translated as CASSVAGTRKETQYF.

V and J are TRBV12-3 or TRBV12-4 and TRBJ2-1; no clear D. Trimming stripped 4 bases from V and 2 bases from J, with 3 bases between. The CDR3 consists of 12 residues. CDR3 DNA: TGTGCCAGCAGTTACACCTACAATGAGCAGTTCTTC. Protein sequence: CASSYTYNEQFF.

In the case of this clone: A junction boundary mismatches the germline segment, possibly from a read error. The V call is TRBV18, the J call TRBJ1-6; D ambiguous. CDR3 length: 18 residues. Germline V gives CDR1 KGHSH, CDR2 LQKENI. CDR3 loop: CASSPQIHRSSYNSPLHF. As DNA, the CDR3 is TGTGCCAGCTCGCCACAAATTCATAGAAGCTCCTATAATTCACCCCTCCACTTT. Together with reference TRBV18 and TRBJ1-6, the CDR3 gives the full variable domain: NAGVMQNPRHLVRRRGQEARLRCSPMKGHSHVYWYRQLPEEGLKFMVYLQKENIIDESGMPKERFSAEFPKEGPSILRIQQVVRGDSAAYFCASSPQIHRSSYNSPLHFGNGTRLTVT.

This clone occurred once. The chain combines TRBV4-1 with TRBJ2-1; 8 positions agree with TRBD2. The CDR3 has 14 amino acids. The V gene end was trimmed by 1 base and the J gene end by 12 bases; junction bases not matched to a gene: 8. Germline loops: CDR1 MGHRA, CDR2 YSYEKL. The CDR3: CASSQGTSRVGQFF. The CDR3 nucleotides read TGCGCCAGCAGCCAAGGGACTAGCAGGGTGGGGCAGTTCTTC.

This rearrangement joins TRBV5-1 to TRBJ2-7; 9 bases map to TRBD2. V shed 4 bases, J shed 3 bases, and the junction held 11 bases outside the gene matches. Germline loops: CDR1 SGHRS, CDR2 YFSETQ. The CDR3 loop spans 16 amino acids. For the CDR3, the DNA is TGCGCCAGCAGCCTCGCCGGTGGGCGGGAGGGCTACGAGCAGTACTTC. Protein product: CASSLAGGREGYEQYF.

This clone was seen once. The chain uses TRBV6-6 and TRBJ2-3, with 9 nucleotides matching TRBD2. CDR1 MNHNY and CDR2 SVGAGI come from the germline V gene (reference sequence). The V and J ends lost 0 bases and 1 base, in that order; junction bases with no gene match: 2. The CDR3 runs to 16 residues. DNA of the CDR3: TGTGCCAGCAGTTACTCAGCTAGCGGGGGCACAGATACGCAGTATTTT. Its protein is CASSYSASGGTDTQYF.

The DNA of the CDR3 is TGTGCCAGCGGGAGTGGAGGCACTGGCACAGATACGCAGTATTTT. Amino acid sequence: CASGSGGTGTDTQYF. J is TRBJ2-3 and V is TRBV5-8; maybe TRBD2 (5 bases). This CDR3 contains 15 residues. V lost 7 bases to trimming and J lost 1 base, with 16 bases between them. Germline loops: CDR1 SGHTS, CDR2 YDEGEE.

On this clone itself: This may be a read error, as it is one base from a much larger clone. The V gene is TRBV3-1 (or the pseudogene TRBV3-2), the J gene TRBJ1-6, with TRBD1 matching 9 bases. Germline V gene lookup returns CDR1 LGHDT and CDR2 YNNKEL (reference sequence). This CDR3 spans 14 amino acids. Trimming took 3 bases from V and 9 from J; bases not matched to a gene: 3. CDR3 nucleotides: TGTGCCAGCAGCCACGGGACAGGGAGTTCACCCCTCCACTTT. Amino acids: CASSHGTGSSPLHF.

V gene TRBV6-1 combines with J gene TRBJ2-1; TRBD2 matches 9 bases. This CDR3 comprises 16 residues. V gave up 2 bases and J gave up 4 bases; unmatched junction bases: 6. Germline V gene data show CDR1 as MNHNS and CDR2 as SASEGT. DNA of the CDR3: TGTGCCAGCAGTGAACGAGCTAGCGGGGCGTACAATGAGCAGTTCTTC. Its translation: CASSERASGAYNEQFF.

The CDR3 coding sequence is TGTGCCAGCAGCCAAGAGATGAAGGAGTACGGGGGAGGGCCAGGTAATGAGCAGTTCTTC. The encoded protein is CASSQEMKEYGGGPGNEQFF. V is TRBV14 and J is TRBJ2-1, with 7 positions matching TRBD2. V gave up 0 bases and J gave up 7 bases; unmatched junction bases: 21. Germline loops: CDR1 SGHDN, CDR2 FVKESK. This CDR3 contains 20 residues.

This clone was recorded once. CDR3 sequence reads: CASSFLESSLLEDIYGYTF. CDR3 sequence (DNA): TGTGCCAGCAGCTTCCTTGAGAGTTCGCTCTTGGAGGATATTTATGGCTACACCTTC. The chain combines TRBV7-6 with TRBJ1-2; no clear D gene. This CDR3 contains 19 residues. Germline V gene data show CDR1 as SGHVS and CDR2 as FNYEAQ. V gave up 3 bases and J gave up 5 bases, with 28 bases separating them.